The present entry profiles one TCR beta chain with its context. The antigen is not known. With 1 base removed from V and 9 bases from J, the gap between germline ends came to 13 bases. CDR1 and CDR2 (germline): SNHLY, FYNNEI. The CDR3 length is 14 residues. In the PCR, 60 Vbeta and 13 Jbeta primers were used. This table comes from immunoSEQ multiplex PCR, and its TCRdb copy is limited to in-frame clones, with some not included. The sample carries approximately 250,000 clones, approximately 81% recorded once. This entry belongs to a study of cytomegalovirus exposure and HLA in healthy donors. Findings and limits, study-wide: Later analysis associated a missense DCLRE1C variant with TCR beta V- and J-gene trimming.

The sequencing input was PBMCs. This rearrangement joins TRBV2 to TRBJ2-1; a weak D match, TRBD2 (7 bases). This receptor was identified in a girl aged 2 to 10 in good health and CMV-seronegative. The CDR3: CASSEGGGRSEQFF. The CDR3 nucleotides read TGTGCCAGCAGTGAAGGCGGGGGCAGAAGTGAGCAGTTCTTC. Based on the CDR3 plus reference TRBV2 and TRBJ2-1, the full variable domain is EPEVTQTPSHQVTQMGQEVILRCVPISNHLYFYWYRQILGQKVEFLVSFYNNEISEKSEIFDDQFSVERPDGSNFTLKIRSTKLEDSAMYFCASSEGGGRSEQFFGPGTRLTVL.